These 5 T cell receptor beta chains originate from one sample sequenced in a study of T cells in Graves' hyperthyroidism and ophthalmopathy. TCR beta CDR3 region amplification was performed from RNA transcripts. When the TCR CDR3 underwent first-round RT-PCR, the HTBI primer set was used. TCRdb itself ran the multiplex PCR reads through MiXCR, one entry per CDR3 protein. The sample consists of roughly 240,000 distinct CDR3 sequences, roughly 15% of them appearing once. The sample taken for sequencing was blood. Every receptor here comes from a woman aged 18-29 years with Graves' ophthalmopathy.

This clonotype was seen at least ten times. The rearrangement joins TRBV28 to TRBJ2-7; D is perhaps TRBD2 (6 bases). The ends were cut back, 1 base at V and 0 bases at J, with 19 bases in the middle. The CDR3 length is 18 residues. From germline, CDR1 is MDHEN and CDR2 SYDVKM. The CDR3 reads CASSLFSLGLGSSYEQYF. CDR3 nucleotides: TGTGCCAGCAGTTTATTCTCTTTGGGACTCGGAAGCTCCTACGAGCAGTACTTC.

As to this clonotype: This clone may be a read error of a much larger clone one base away. V gene TRBV18 combines with J gene TRBJ2-7; 8 bases are shared with TRBD1. Germline loops: CDR1 KGHSH, CDR2 LQKENI. The CDR3 extends over 16 amino acids. CDR3 region: CASLPRQGAEAYEQYF. CDR3 nucleotides: TGTGCCAGCTTACCACGGCAGGGGGCCGAGGCGTACGAGCAGTACTTC.

This clonotype was counted many times. The rearrangement links TRBV28 to TRBJ1-2; no reliable D call. This CDR3 is built from 13 residues. Germline values: CDR1 MDHEN, CDR2 SYDVKM. V lost 5 bases, J lost 5 bases, and 12 bases lay in between. DNA for the CDR3: TGTGCCAGCAGTCTGGGGAGGCAATATGGCTACACCTTC. It specifies CASSLGRQYGYTF.

This clonotype was seen many times. This rearrangement joins TRBV2 to TRBJ2-7, with D possibly TRBD2 on 6 matching bases. V was trimmed by 5 bases and J by 5 bases, leaving 13 bases between them. CDR1 is SNHLY, CDR2 FYNNEI, per germline. This CDR3 is built from 13 residues. The CDR3 DNA reads TGTGCCAGCAGTAAAGGGGCGGGGAACGAGCAGTACTTC. Protein: CASSKGAGNEQYF.

The chain combines TRBV11-2 with TRBJ2-7; TRBD2 might be the D (5 bases). Germline-derived CDR1 and CDR2 are SGHAT and FQNNGV. V lost 1 base and J 6 bases, leaving 13 bases between the germline ends. The CDR3 length is 14 residues. DNA of the CDR3: TGTGCCAGCAGCTTAGCACGGGGTTTTGGCGAGCAGTACTTC. It yields the protein CASSLARGFGEQYF.